This T cell receptor (beta chain) was recovered during a study of technical replicates of blood from several donors. TCRdb's table, derived via immunoSEQ multiplex PCR, lists solely in-frame clones and lacks some. The sample holds around 93,000 clones, 85% to 95% seen once. The CDR3 loop spans 13 amino acids. V lost 4 bases and J 2 bases, leaving 6 bases between the germline ends. CDR1 and CDR2 from the germline V gene are SGHTA and FQGTGA. The specimen was T cells isolated from PBMCs. The source is a human donor in good health. The chain has TRBV7-3 and TRBJ1-5; tentative D call: TRBD1 (6 bases). The chain's CDR3 is CASSWTGNQPQHF. In DNA form, the CDR3 reads TGTGCCAGCAGCTGGACAGGCAATCAGCCCCAGCATTTT.